In this sample, the clone carrying this T cell receptor beta chain turned up once. The antigen remains undetermined. The data belong to a study of T cell repertoires and HLA-DP antigens. Whole-study context: The donors, ranging 18-to-29 to 60-to-69 years, included a couple of males and one female.

Trimming shortened V by 9 bases and J by 1 base, and 4 bases separated the two germline ends. The CDR3 consists of 11 residues. Germline lookup yields CDR1 MNHNS and CDR2 SASEGT. Sequencing used immunoSEQ multiplex PCR; TCRdb keeps in-frame clones, though not all of them. In the table there are 85,000 to 90,000 clones, about 89% of which are singletons. The chain couples TRBV6-1 to TRBJ2-1; unclear D gene. This TCR came from a man in his fifties or sixties in good health and CMV-seronegative. Input material: CD4+ T cells from PBMCs. For the CDR3, the DNA is TGTGCCAGTGAGTCCTACAATGAGCAGTTCTTC. It yields the protein CASESYNEQFF.